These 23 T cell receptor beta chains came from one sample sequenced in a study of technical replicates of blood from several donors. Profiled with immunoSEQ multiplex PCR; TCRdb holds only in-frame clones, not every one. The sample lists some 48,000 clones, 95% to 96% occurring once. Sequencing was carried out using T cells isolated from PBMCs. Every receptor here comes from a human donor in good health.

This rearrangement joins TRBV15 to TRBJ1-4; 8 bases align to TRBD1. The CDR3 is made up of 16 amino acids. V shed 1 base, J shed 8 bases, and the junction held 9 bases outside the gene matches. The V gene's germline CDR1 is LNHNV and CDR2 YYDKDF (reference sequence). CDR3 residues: CATSRVPQGAGEKLFF. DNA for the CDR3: TGTGCCACCAGCAGAGTCCCCCAGGGGGCAGGAGAAAAACTGTTTTTT. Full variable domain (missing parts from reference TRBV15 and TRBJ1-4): DAMVIQNPRYQVTQFGKPVTLSCSQTLNHNVMYWYQQKSSQAPKLLFHYYDKDFNNEADTPDNFQSRRPNTSFCFLDIRSPGLGDTAMYLCATSRVPQGAGEKLFFGSGTQLSVL.

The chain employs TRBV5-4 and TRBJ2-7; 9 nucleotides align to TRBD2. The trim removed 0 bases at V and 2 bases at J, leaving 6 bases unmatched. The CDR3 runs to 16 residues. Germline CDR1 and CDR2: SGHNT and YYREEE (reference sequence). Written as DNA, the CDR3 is TGTGCCAGCAGCTTGGATCCTAGCGGGAACACCTACGAGCAGTACTTC. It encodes CASSLDPSGNTYEQYF.

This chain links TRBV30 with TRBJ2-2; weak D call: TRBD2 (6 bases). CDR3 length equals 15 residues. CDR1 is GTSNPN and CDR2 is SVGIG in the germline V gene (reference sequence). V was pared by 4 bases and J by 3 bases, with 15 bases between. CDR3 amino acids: CAWNRGGFDTGELFF. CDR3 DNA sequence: TGTGCCTGGAACAGAGGAGGGTTCGACACCGGGGAGCTGTTTTTT.

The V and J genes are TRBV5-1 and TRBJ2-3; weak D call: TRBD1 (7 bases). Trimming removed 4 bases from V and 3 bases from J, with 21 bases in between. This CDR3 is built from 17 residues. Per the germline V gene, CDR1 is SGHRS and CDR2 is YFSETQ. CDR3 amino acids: CASSPAEQTGRTDTQYF. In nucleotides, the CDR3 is TGCGCCAGCAGCCCGGCGGAACAGACAGGGAGGACAGATACGCAGTATTTT. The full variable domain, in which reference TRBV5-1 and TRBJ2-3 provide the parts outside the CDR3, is KAGVTQTPRYLIKTRGQQVTLSCSPISGHRSVSWYQQTPGQGLQFLFEYFSETQRNKGNFPGRFSGRQFSNSRSEMNVSTLELGDSALYLCASSPAEQTGRTDTQYFGPGTRLTVL.

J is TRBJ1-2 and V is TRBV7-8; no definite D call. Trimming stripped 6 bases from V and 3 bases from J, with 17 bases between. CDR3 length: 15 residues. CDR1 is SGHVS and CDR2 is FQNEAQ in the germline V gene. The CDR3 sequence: CASRAPGNRDYGYTF. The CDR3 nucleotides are TGTGCCAGCAGGGCCCCGGGGAATAGGGACTATGGCTACACCTTC. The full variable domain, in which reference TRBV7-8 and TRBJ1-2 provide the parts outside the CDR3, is GAGVSQSPRYKVAKRGQDVALRCDPISGHVSLFWYQQALGQGPEFLTYFQNEAQLDKSGLPSDRFFAERPEGSVSTLKIQRTQQEDSAVYLCASRAPGNRDYGYTFGSGTRLTVV.

In nucleotides, the CDR3 is TGCAGCGTACAGGGAGAAGAGACCCAGTACTTC. Translating it yields CSVQGEETQYF. This chain links TRBV29-1 with TRBJ2-5, with D perhaps matching TRBD1 (6 bases). The CDR3 sequence is 11 residues long. Germline assignment: CDR1 SQVTM and CDR2 ANQGSEA. The ends were cut back, 6 bases at V and 3 bases at J, with 8 bases in the middle.

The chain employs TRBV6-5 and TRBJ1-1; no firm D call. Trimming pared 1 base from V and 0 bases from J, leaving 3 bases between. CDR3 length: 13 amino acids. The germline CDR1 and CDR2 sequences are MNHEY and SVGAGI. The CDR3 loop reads CASSYFMNTEAFF. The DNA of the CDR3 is TGTGCCAGCAGTTACTTCATGAACACTGAAGCTTTCTTT.

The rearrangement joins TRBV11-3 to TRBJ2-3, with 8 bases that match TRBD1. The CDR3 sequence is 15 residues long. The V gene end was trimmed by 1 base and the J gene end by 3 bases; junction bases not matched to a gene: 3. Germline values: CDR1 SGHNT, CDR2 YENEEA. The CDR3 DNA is TGTGCCAGCAGCTTAGGGACAGGGAATACAGATACGCAGTATTTT. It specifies CASSLGTGNTDTQYF.

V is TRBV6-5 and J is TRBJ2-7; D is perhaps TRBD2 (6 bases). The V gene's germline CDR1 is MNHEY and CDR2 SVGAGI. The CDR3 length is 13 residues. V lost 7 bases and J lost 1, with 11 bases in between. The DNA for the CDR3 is TGTGCCAGCAAAGATGGAGGGTCCTACGAGCAGTACTTC. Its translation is CASKDGGSYEQYF.

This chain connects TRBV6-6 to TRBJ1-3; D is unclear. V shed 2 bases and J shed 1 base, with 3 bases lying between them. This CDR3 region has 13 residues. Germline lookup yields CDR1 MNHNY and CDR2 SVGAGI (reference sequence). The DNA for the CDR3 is TGTGCCAGCAGTTACCTTTCTGGAAACACCATATATTTT. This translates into CASSYLSGNTIYF.

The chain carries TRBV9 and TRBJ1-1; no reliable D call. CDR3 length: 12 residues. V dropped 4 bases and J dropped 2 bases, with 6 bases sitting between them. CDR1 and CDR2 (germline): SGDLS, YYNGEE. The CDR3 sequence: CASSPRNTEAFF. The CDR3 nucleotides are TGTGCCAGCAGCCCTCGTAACACTGAAGCTTTCTTT.

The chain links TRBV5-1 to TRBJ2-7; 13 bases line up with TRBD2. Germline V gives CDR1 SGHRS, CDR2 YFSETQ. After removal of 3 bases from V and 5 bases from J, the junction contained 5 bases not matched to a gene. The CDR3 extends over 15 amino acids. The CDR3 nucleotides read TGCGCCAGCAGCTCAGGACTAGCGGGAGTCGACGAGCAGTACTTC. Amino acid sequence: CASSSGLAGVDEQYF. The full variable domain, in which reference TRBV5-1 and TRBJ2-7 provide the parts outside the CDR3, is KAGVTQTPRYLIKTRGQQVTLSCSPISGHRSVSWYQQTPGQGLQFLFEYFSETQRNKGNFPGRFSGRQFSNSRSEMNVSTLELGDSALYLCASSSGLAGVDEQYFGPGTRLTVT.

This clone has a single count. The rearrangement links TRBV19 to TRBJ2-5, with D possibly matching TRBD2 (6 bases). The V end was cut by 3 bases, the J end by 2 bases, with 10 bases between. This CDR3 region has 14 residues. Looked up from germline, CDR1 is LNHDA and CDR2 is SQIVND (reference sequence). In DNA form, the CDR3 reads TGTGCCAGTAGTATGTGTGGGGGGCAAGAGACCCAGTACTTC. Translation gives CASSMCGGQETQYF.

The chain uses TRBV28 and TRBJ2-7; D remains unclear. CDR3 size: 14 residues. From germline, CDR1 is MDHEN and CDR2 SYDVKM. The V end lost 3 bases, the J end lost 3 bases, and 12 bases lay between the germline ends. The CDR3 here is CASSFRRNYYEQYF. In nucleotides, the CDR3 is TGTGCCAGCAGTTTTAGGCGGAACTACTACGAGCAGTACTTC.

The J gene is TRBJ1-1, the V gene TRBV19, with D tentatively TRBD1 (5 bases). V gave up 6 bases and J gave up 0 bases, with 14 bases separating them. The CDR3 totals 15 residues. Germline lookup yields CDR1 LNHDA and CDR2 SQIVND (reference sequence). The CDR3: CASRMGRALNTEAFF. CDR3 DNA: TGTGCCAGTAGAATGGGCAGGGCGCTGAACACTGAAGCTTTCTTT.

Here the CDR3 reads CASSSDRGANYGYTF. The CDR3 region has the DNA TGTGCCAGCAGCTCGGACAGGGGCGCTAACTATGGCTACACCTTC. The rearrangement uses TRBV7-9 and TRBJ1-2; 9 bases are shared with TRBD1. Germline V gene lookup returns CDR1 SEHNR and CDR2 FQNEAQ (reference sequence). CDR3 length equals 15 residues. V dropped 4 bases and J dropped 0; count of bases not matched to a gene: 3. The complete variable domain, with remaining parts taken from reference TRBV7-9 and TRBJ1-2, reads DTGVSQNPRHKITKRGQNVTFRCDPISEHNRLYWYRQTLGQGPEFLTYFQNEAQLEKSRLLSDRFSAERPKGSFSTLEIQRTEQGDSAMYLCASSSDRGANYGYTFGSGTRLTVV.

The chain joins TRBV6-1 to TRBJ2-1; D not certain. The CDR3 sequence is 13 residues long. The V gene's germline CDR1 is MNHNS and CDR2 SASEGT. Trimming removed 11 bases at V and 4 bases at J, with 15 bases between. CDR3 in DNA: TGTGCCGCAAGACCGTGGGCTTACAATGAGCAGTTCTTC. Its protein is CAARPWAYNEQFF.

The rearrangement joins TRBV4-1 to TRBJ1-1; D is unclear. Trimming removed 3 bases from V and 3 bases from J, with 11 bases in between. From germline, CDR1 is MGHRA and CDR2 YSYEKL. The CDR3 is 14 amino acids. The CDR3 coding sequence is TGCGCCAGCAGCCATGAAAGGGAGTACACTGAAGCTTTCTTT. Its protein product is CASSHEREYTEAFF.

In DNA, the CDR3 is TGCGCCAGCACAAACTATAGCGGGAGGCTCCAAGAGACCCAGTACTTC. It yields the protein CASTNYSGRLQETQYF. The V call is TRBV10-1, the J call TRBJ2-5; 10 bases match TRBD2. V shed 7 bases, J shed 1 base, and the junction held 9 bases outside the gene matches. From germline, CDR1 is WNHNN and CDR2 SYGVQD (reference sequence). There are 16 residues in the CDR3.

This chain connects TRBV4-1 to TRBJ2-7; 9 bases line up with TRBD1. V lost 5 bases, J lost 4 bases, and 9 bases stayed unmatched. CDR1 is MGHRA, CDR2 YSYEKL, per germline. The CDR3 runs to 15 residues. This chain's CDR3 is CASSLRGTGQYEQYF. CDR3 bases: TGCGCCAGCAGCTTAAGGGGGACAGGGCAGTACGAGCAGTACTTC.

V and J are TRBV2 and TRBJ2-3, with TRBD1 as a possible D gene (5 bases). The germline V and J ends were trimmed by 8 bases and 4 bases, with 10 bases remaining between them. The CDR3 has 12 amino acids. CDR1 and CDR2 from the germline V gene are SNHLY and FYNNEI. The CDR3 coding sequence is TGTGCCAGCTCAGGGCTAGCAGATACGCAGTATTTT. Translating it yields CASSGLADTQYF. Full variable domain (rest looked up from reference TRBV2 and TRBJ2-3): EPEVTQTPSHQVTQMGQEVILRCVPISNHLYFYWYRQILGQKVEFLVSFYNNEISEKSEIFDDQFSVERPDGSNFTLKIRSTKLEDSAMYFCASSGLADTQYFGPGTRLTVL.

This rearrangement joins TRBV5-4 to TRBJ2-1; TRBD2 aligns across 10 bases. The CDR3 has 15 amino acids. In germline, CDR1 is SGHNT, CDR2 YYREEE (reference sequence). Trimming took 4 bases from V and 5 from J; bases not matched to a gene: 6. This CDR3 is CASSPLAGDNNEQFF. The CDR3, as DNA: TGTGCCAGCAGCCCCCTAGCGGGAGATAACAATGAGCAGTTCTTC.

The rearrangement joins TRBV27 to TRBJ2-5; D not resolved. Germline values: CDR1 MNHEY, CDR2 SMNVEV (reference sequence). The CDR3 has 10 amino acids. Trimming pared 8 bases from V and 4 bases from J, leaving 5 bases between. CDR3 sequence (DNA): TGTGCCAGCGGCTTAGAGACCCAGTACTTC. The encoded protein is CASGLETQYF.